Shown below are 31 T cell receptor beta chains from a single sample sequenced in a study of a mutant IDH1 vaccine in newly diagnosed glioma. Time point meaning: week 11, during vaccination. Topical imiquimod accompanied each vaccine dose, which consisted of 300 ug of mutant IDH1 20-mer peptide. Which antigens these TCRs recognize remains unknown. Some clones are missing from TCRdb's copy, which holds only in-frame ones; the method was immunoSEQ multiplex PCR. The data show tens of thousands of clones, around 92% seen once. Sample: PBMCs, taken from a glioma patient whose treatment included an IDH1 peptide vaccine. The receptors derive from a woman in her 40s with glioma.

The DNA of the CDR3 is TGCGCCAGCAGCTTGATCCCGGGCGAGGGCATTCAGTACTTC. Translation: CASSLIPGEGIQYF. The chain combines TRBV5-1 with TRBJ2-4, with D possibly matching TRBD2 (5 bases). The CDR3 length is 14 residues. V shed 1 base and J shed 9 bases, with 14 bases lying between them. Per germline, CDR1 SGHRS and CDR2 YFSETQ.

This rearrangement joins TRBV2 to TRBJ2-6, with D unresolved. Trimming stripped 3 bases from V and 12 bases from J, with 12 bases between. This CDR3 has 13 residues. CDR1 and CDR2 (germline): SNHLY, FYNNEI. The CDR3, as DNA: TGTGCCAGCAGTGATCCCCGACCGGTCGTCCTGACTTTC. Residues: CASSDPRPVVLTF. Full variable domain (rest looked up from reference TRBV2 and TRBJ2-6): EPEVTQTPSHQVTQMGQEVILRCVPISNHLYFYWYRQILGQKVEFLVSFYNNEISEKSEIFDDQFSVERPDGSNFTLKIRSTKLEDSAMYFCASSDPRPVVLTFGAGSRLTVL.

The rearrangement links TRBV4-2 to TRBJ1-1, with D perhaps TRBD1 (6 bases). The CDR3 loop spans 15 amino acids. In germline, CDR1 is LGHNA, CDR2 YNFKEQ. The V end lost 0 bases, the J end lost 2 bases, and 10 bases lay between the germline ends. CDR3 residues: CASSQDSGANTEAFF. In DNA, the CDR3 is TGTGCCAGCAGCCAAGATTCAGGGGCCAACACTGAAGCTTTCTTT.

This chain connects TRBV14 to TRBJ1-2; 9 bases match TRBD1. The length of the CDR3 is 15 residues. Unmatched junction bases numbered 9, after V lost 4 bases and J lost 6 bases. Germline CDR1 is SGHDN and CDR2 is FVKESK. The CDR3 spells CASSPTGTGMNGYTF. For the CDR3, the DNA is TGTGCCAGCAGCCCAACCGGGACAGGGATGAATGGCTACACCTTC.

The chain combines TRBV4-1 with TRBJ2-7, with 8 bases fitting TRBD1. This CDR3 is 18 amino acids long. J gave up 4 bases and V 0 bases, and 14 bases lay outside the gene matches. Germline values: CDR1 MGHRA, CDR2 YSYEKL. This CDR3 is CASSQEGAGQGRRYEQYF. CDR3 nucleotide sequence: TGCGCCAGCAGCCAAGAGGGGGCCGGACAGGGCAGGAGGTACGAGCAGTACTTC.

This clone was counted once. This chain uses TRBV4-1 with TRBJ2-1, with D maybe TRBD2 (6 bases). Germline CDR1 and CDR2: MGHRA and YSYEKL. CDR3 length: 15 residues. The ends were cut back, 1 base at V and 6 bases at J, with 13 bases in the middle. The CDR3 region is CASSQGLASGNEQFF. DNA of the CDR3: TGCGCCAGCAGCCAAGGTCTAGCGAGTGGCAATGAGCAGTTCTTC.

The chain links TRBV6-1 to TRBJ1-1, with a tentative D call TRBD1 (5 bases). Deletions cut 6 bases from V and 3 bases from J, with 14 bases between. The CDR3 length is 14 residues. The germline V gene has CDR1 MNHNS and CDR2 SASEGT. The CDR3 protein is CASSRDPEDTEAFF. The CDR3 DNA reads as TGTGCCAGCAGCCGGGACCCTGAGGACACTGAAGCTTTCTTT.

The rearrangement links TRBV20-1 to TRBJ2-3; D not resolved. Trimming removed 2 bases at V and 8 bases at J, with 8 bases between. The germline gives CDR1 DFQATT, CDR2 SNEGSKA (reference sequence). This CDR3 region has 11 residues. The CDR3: CSARFAGTQYF. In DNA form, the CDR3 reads TGCAGTGCTAGATTTGCTGGTACGCAGTATTTT.

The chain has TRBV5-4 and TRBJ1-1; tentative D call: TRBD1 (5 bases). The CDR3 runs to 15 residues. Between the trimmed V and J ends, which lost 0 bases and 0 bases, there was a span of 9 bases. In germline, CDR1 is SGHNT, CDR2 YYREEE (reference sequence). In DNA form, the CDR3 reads TGTGCCAGCAGCTTGGGGGGACCCCTGAACACTGAAGCTTTCTTT. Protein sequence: CASSLGGPLNTEAFF.

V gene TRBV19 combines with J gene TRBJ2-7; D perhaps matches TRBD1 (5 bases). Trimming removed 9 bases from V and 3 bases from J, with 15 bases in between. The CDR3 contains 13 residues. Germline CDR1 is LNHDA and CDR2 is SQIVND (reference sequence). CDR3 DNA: TGTGCCAGCGGAAGGACATCGAGCTACGAGCAGTACTTC. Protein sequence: CASGRTSSYEQYF. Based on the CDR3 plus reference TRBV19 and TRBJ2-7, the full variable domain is DGGITQSPKYLFRKEGQNVTLSCEQNLNHDAMYWYRQDPGQGLRLIYYSQIVNDFQKGDIAEGYSVSREKKESFPLTVTSAQKNPTAFYLCASGRTSSYEQYFGPGTRLTVT.

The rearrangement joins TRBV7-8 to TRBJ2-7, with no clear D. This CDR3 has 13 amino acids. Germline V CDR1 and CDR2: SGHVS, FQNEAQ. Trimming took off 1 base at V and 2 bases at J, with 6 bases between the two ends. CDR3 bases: TGTGCCAGCAGCTTAGGGCGGACCTACGAGCAGTACTTC. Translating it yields CASSLGRTYEQYF. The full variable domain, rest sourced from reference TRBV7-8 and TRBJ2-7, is GAGVSQSPRYKVAKRGQDVALRCDPISGHVSLFWYQQALGQGPEFLTYFQNEAQLDKSGLPSDRFFAERPEGSVSTLKIQRTQQEDSAVYLCASSLGRTYEQYFGPGTRLTVT.

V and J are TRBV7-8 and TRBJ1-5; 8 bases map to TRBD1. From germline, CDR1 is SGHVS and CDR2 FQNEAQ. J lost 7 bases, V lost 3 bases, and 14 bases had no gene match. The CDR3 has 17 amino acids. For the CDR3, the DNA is TGTGCCAGCAGCTTTCGGACCCGAGGACAGGGAAGCCAGCCCCAGCATTTT. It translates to CASSFRTRGQGSQPQHF.

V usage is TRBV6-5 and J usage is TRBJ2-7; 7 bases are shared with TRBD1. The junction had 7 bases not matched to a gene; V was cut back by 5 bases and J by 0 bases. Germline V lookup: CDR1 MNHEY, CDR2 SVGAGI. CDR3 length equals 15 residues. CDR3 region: CASSADRTSSYEQYF. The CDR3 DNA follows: TGTGCCAGCAGTGCGGACAGGACGAGCTCCTACGAGCAGTACTTC.

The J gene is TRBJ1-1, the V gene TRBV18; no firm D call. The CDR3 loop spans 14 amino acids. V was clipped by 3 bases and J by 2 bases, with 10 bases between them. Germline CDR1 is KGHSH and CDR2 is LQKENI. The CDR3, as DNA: TGTGCCAGCTCACCTCAAGAATATAACACTGAAGCTTTCTTT. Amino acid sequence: CASSPQEYNTEAFF.

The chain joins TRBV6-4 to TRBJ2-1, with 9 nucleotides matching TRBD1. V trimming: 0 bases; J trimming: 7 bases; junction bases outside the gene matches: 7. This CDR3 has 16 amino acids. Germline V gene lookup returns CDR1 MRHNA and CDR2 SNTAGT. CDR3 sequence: CASSDSGQGDTNEQFF. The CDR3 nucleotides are TGTGCCAGCAGTGACTCGGGACAGGGTGATACAAATGAGCAGTTCTTC.

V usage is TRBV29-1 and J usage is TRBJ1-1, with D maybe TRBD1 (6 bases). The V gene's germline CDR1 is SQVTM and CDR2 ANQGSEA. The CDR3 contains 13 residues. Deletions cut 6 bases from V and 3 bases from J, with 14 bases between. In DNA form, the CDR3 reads TGCAGCGTCGCCAGGTCAGGGGACACTGAAGCTTTCTTT. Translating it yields CSVARSGDTEAFF.

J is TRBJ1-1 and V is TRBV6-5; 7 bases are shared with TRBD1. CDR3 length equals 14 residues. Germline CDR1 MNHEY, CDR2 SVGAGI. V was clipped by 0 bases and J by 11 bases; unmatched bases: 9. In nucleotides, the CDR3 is TGTGCCAGCAGTTACTCCTTTGGGCAGGGGGGTGCTTTCTTT. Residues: CASSYSFGQGGAFF.

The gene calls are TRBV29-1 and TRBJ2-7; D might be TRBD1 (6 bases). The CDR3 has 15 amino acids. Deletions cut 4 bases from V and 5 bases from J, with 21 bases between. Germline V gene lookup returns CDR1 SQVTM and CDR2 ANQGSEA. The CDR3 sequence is CSVVSPTGQPNEQYF. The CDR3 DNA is TGCAGCGTTGTCTCTCCTACAGGACAGCCAAACGAGCAGTACTTC.

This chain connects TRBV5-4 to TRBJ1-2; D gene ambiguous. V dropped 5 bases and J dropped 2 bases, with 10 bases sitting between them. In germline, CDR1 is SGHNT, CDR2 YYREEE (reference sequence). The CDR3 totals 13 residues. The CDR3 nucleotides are TGTGCCAGCAGGTTTGACGGGAACTATGGCTACACCTTC. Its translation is CASRFDGNYGYTF.

The CDR3 DNA reads TGTGCCAGCTCACAATATAGCAATCAGCCCCAGCATTTT. It yields the protein CASSQYSNQPQHF. The V and J genes are TRBV18 and TRBJ1-5, with D unresolved. This CDR3 is 13 amino acids long. Germline-derived CDR1 and CDR2 are KGHSH and LQKENI. V dropped 4 bases and J dropped 0 bases, with 4 bases sitting between them.

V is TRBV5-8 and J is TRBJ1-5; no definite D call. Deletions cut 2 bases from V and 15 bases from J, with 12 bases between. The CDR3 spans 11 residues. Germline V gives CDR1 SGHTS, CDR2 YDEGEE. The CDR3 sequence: CASSLTTRRHF. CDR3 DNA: TGTGCCAGCAGCTTAACAACCCGAAGGCATTTT.

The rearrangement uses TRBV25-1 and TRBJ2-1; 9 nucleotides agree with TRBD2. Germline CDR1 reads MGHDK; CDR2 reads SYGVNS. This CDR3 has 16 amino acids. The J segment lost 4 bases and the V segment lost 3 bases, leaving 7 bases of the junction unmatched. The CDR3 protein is CASSDFSGGGYNEQFF. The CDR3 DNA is TGTGCCAGCAGTGACTTTAGCGGGGGAGGTTACAATGAGCAGTTCTTC.

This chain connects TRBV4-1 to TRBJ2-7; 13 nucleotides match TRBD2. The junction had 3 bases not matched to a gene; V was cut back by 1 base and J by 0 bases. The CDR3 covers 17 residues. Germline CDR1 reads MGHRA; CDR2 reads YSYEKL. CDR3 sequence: CASSQVLAGGSSYEQYF. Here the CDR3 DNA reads TGCGCCAGCAGCCAAGTACTAGCGGGGGGGAGCTCCTACGAGCAGTACTTC.

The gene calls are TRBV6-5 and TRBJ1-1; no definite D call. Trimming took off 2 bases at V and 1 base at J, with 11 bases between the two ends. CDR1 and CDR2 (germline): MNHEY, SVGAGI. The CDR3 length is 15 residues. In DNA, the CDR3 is TGTGCCAGCAGTTACCTTTACACCCAGAACACTGAAGCTTTCTTT. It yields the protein CASSYLYTQNTEAFF.

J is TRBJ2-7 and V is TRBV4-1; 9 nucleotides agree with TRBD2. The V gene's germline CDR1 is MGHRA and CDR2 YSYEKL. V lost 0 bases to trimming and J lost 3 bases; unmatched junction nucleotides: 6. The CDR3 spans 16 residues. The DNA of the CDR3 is TGCGCCAGCAGCCAAGACAGAGCGGGGGGACTCTACGAGCAGTACTTC. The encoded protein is CASSQDRAGGLYEQYF.

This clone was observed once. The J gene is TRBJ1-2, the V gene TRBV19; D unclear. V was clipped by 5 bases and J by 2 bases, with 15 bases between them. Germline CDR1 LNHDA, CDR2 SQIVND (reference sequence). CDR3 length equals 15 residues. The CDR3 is CASSPRQERNYGYTF. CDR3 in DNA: TGTGCCAGTAGTCCCCGGCAGGAGAGAAACTATGGCTACACCTTC. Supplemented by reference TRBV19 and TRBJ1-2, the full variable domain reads DGGITQSPKYLFRKEGQNVTLSCEQNLNHDAMYWYRQDPGQGLRLIYYSQIVNDFQKGDIAEGYSVSREKKESFPLTVTSAQKNPTAFYLCASSPRQERNYGYTFGSGTRLTVV.

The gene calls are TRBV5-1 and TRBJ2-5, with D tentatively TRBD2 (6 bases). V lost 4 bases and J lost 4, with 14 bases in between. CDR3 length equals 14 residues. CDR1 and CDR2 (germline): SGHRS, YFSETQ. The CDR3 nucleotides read TGCGCCAGCAGCCATAGCGGCACAGGAGAGACCCAGTACTTC. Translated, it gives CASSHSGTGETQYF. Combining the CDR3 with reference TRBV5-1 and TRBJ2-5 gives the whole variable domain KAGVTQTPRYLIKTRGQQVTLSCSPISGHRSVSWYQQTPGQGLQFLFEYFSETQRNKGNFPGRFSGRQFSNSRSEMNVSTLELGDSALYLCASSHSGTGETQYFGPGTRLLVL.

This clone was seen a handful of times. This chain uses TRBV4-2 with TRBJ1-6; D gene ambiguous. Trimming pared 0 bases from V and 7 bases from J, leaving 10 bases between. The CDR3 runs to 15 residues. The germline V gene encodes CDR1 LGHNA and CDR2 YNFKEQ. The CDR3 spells CASSQDEGGNSPLHF. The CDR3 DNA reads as TGTGCCAGCAGCCAAGACGAGGGCGGGAATTCACCCCTCCACTTT.

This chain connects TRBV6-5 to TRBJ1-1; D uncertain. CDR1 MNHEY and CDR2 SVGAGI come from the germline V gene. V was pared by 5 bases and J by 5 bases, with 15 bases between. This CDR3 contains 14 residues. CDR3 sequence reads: CASSTFSVRTEAFF. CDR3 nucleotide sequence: TGTGCCAGCAGTACTTTCTCGGTGCGAACTGAAGCTTTCTTT.

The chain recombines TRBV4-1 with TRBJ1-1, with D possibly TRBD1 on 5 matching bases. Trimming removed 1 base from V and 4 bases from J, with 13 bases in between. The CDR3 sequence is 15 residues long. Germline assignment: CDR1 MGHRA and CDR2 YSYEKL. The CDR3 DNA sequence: TGCGCCAGCAGCCAAGTTGTGGGGGGGAGCACTGAAGCTTTCTTT. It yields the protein CASSQVVGGSTEAFF.

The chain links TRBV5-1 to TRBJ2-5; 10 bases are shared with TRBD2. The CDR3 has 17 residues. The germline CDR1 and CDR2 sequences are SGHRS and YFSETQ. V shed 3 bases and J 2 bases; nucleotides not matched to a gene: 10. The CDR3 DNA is TGCGCCAGCAGCTCGGGAACTAGCGGGATACTTCAAGAGACCCAGTACTTC. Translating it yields CASSSGTSGILQETQYF.